This T cell receptor (beta chain) was sequenced for a study of T cell repertoires in cytomegalovirus infection. This clonotype was recorded at least ten times. V lost 3 bases, J lost 0 bases, and 17 bases lay in between. CDR1 DFQATT and CDR2 SNEGSKA come from the germline V gene (reference sequence). CDR3 length equals 16 residues. TCRdb analysed the reads with MiXCR anew, one entry per CDR3 protein. The data contain some 220,000 distinct CDR3 sequences, 6% to 8% of them singletons. The TCR sequence derives from a human donor in good health (CMV status not recorded). Some clones in this sample may be carry-over from other donors' samples. The chain has TRBV20-1 and TRBJ1-1, with D maybe TRBD1 (5 bases). The material sequenced was PBMCs. The CDR3 here is CSARGTFGSMNTEAFF. In DNA, the CDR3 is TGCAGTGCTAGGGGGACTTTTGGGTCCATGAACACTGAAGCTTTCTTT.